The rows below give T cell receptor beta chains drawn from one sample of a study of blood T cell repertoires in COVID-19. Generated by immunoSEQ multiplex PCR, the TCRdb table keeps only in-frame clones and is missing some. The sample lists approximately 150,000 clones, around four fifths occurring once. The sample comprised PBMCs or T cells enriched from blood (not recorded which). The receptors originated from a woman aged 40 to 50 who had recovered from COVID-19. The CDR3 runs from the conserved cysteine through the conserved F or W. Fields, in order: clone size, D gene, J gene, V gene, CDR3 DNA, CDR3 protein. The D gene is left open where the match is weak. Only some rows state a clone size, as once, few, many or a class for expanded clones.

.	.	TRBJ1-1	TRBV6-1	TGTGCCAGCAGTGAGGGCCCTAACACTGAAGCTTTCTTT	CASSEGPNTEAFF
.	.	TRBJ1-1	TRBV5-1	TGCGCCAGCAGGTCGGTCGGGGGTAACACTGAAGCTTTCTTT	CASRSVGGNTEAFF
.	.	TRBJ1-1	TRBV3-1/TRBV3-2	TGTGCCAGCAGCCAAGATTCCCCGGTTTTGAACACTGAAGCTTTCTTT	CASSQDSPVLNTEAFF
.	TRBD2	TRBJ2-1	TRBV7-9	TGTGCCAGCAGCTTAGGTGGGGCGGGAGTTGGCAATGAGCAGTTCTTC	CASSLGGAGVGNEQFF
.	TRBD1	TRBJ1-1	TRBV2	TGTGCCAGCAGTGAAAGGGGGGGACAGGGAATTTTTGAAGCTTTCTTT	CASSERGGQGIFEAFF
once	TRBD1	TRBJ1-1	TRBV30	TGTGCCTGGAGTCAGGACAGGGTGCAAGCTTTCTTT	CAWSQDRVQAFF
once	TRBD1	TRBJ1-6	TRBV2	TGTGCCAGCAGGGACAGGGGTGGTAATTCACCCCTCCACTTT	CASRDRGGNSPLHF
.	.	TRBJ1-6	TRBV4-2	TGTGCCAGCAGCCAAGATGGGGCAGGGAACAATTCACCCCTCCACTTT	CASSQDGAGNNSPLHF
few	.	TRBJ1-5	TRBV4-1	TGCGCCAGCAGCCAAGAGAGACAGCCGTTGTCGCCCCAGCATTTT	CASSQERQPLSPQHF
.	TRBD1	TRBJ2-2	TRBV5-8	TGTGCCAGCAGACGGACAGGGGGGGACACCGGGGAGCTGTTTTTT	CASRRTGGDTGELFF
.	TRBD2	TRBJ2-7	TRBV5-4	TGTGCCAGCAGCCCTAGCGGGAGCTCCTACGAGCAGTACTTC	CASSPSGSSYEQYF
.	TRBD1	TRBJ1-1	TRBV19	TGTGCCAGTAGTATGAGGGGACAGCCGAACACTGAAGCTTTCTTT	CASSMRGQPNTEAFF
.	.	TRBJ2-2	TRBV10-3	TGTGCCATCAGTGAGTCCCAGAACACCGGGGAGCTGTTTTTT	CAISESQNTGELFF
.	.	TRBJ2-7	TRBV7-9	TGTGCCAGCAGCCAGGGTGGGGAACAGTACTTC	CASSQGGEQYF
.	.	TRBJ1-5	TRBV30	TGTGCCTCGTCAGGGGGCAATCAGCCCCAGCATTTT	CASSGGNQPQHF
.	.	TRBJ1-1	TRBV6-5	TGTGCCAGCAGTTACTCGGGGCAGATGAACACTGAAGCTTTCTTT	CASSYSGQMNTEAFF
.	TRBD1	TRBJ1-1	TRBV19	TGTGCCAGTAGTTCCCGGGACAGGAGGGAGGCTTTCTTT	CASSSRDRREAFF
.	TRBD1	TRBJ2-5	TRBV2	TGTGCCAGCAGTGTCGAGGGGGCTCAAGAGACCCAGTACTTC	CASSVEGAQETQYF
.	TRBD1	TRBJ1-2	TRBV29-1	TGCAGCGTTGACGACAGGGGGACCCCCTATGGCTACACCTTC	CSVDDRGTPYGYTF
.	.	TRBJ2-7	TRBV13	TGTGCCAGCAGCTCCAGGGACACCAACTCCTACGAGCAGTACTTC	CASSSRDTNSYEQYF
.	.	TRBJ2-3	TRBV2	TGTGCCAGCACGGGCACAGATACGCAGTATTTT	CASTGTDTQYF
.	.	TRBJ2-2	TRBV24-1	TGTGCCACCAGTGCCGGGGAATCCTGGAACACCGGGGAGCTGTTTTTT	CATSAGESWNTGELFF
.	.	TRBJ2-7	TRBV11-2	TGTGCCAGCAGCCTGGTTGGGTCTAGAGAGCAGTACTTC	CASSLVGSREQYF
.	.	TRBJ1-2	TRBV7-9	TGTGCCAGCAGCTTAGCTTCGTCAGTCTATGGCTACACCTTC	CASSLASSVYGYTF
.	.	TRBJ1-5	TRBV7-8	TGTGCCAGCAGCTTAGTTAGTATTTTTTCTAGCAATCAGCCCCAGCATTTT	CASSLVSIFSSNQPQHF
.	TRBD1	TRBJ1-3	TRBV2	TGTGCCAGCAGACCGGGACAGGGTTCTGGAAACACCATATATTTT	CASRPGQGSGNTIYF
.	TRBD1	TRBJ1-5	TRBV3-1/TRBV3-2	TGTGCCAGCAGCCTCACAGGGGATAGCAATCAGCCCCAGCATTTT	CASSLTGDSNQPQHF
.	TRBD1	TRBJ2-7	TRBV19	TGTGCCAGTAGTCAGGGGGCGCGTGAGCAGTACTTC	CASSQGAREQYF
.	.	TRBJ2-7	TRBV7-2	TGTGCCAGCAGCTCCCAGGCCGGCTACGAGCAGTACTTC	CASSSQAGYEQYF
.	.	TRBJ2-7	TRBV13	TGTGCCAGCAGCTTAGGAGTGACTAGTCCCTACGAGCAGTACTTC	CASSLGVTSPYEQYF
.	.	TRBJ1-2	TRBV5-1	TGCGCCAGCAGCCGAGCCCAGGGCCCCTATGGCTACACCTTC	CASSRAQGPYGYTF
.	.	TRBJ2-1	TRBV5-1	TGCGCCAGCAGCGGTGCGGACAGCACTTACAATGAGCAGTTCTTC	CASSGADSTYNEQFF
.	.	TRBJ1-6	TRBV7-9	TGTGCCAGCAGCTTATCGCTGATGAGCTCCTATAATTCACCCCTCCACTTT	CASSLSLMSSYNSPLHF
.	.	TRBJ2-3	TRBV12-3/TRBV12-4	TGTGCCAGCAGCCCTAAGATCACAGATACGCAGTATTTT	CASSPKITDTQYF
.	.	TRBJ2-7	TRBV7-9	TGTGCCGGGGAGGGGGACTCCTACGAGCAGTACTTC	CAGEGDSYEQYF
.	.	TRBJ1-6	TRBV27	TGTGCCAGCAGTCCTCTCGGGACTTCTTCACCCCTCCACTTT	CASSPLGTSSPLHF
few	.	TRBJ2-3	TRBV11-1	TGTGCCAGCAGCCCAACCGACGGGTTTCGGCGAGATACGCAGTATTTT	CASSPTDGFRRDTQYF